Below, one TCR beta chain is given with its context. This record comes from a study of CD8+ T cells in alopecia areata. This CDR3 region has 16 residues. The germline gives CDR1 PRHDT, CDR2 FYEKMQ (reference sequence). V was pared by 5 bases and J by 5 bases, with 20 bases between. Investigators isolated RNA and reverse transcribed it into cDNA to act as the sequencing template. Using immunoSEQ multiplex PCR, the repertoire was profiled, and TCRdb retains in-frame clones only, with some absent. The data hold 90,000 to 120,000 clones, with 55% to 75% observed a single time. The gene calls are TRBV13 and TRBJ2-3; a possible D gene is TRBD1 (5 bases). This sequence originates from a human donor in good health. The sample consisted of CD8+ T cells sorted from blood. CDR3 DNA sequence: TGTGCCAGCAGCGCCAGAGACTTTGGGGCTGGAGATACGCAGTATTTT. Its protein is CASSARDFGAGDTQYF.